The clone carrying this T cell receptor beta chain counts as medium-sized. This sample is drawn from a study of blood T cell repertoires in COVID-19. Measured with immunoSEQ multiplex PCR; TCRdb has only the in-frame clones, and not every one. The top ten clones hold roughly 8% of a sample with roughly 120,000 clones, about 90% of them seen once. With 6 bases clipped from V and 2 bases from J, the junction kept 21 bases outside the gene matches. The germline V gene encodes CDR1 SEHNR and CDR2 FQNEAQ (reference sequence). The CDR3 totals 19 residues. Material for sequencing was peripheral blood. The chain combines TRBV7-9 with TRBJ2-5; 7 bases agree with TRBD1. The clonotype comes from a man in his sixties or seventies who had recovered from COVID-19. The CDR3 reads CASRLSQPRTGVAQETQYF. The CDR3, as DNA: TGTGCCAGCAGACTATCGCAGCCCCGAACAGGGGTCGCTCAAGAGACCCAGTACTTC.